This T cell receptor (beta chain) came from a study of shared clonotypes between healthy human individuals. TCRdb's table, derived via immunoSEQ multiplex PCR, lists solely in-frame clones and lacks some. This table holds 490,000 or so clones, 76% found once. This CDR3 region has 15 residues. Trimming removed 3 bases from V and 4 bases from J; junction bases left unmatched: 5. CDR1 is MGHRA, CDR2 YSYEKL, per germline. The gene calls are TRBV4-1 and TRBJ2-7; 11 nucleotides match TRBD2. The sequencing input was PBMCs. This receptor was obtained from a woman in her 40s in good health. Some clones in this sample may be carry-over from other donors' samples. In DNA, the CDR3 is TGCGCCAGCAGCCACCGGGGACTAGCGGATTACGAGCAGTACTTC. This translates into CASSHRGLADYEQYF.